This T cell receptor beta chain was profiled in a study of blood T cell repertoires in COVID-19. Study overall: Specimens from acute and convalescent COVID-19 originated in the United States, Italy and Spain. The cDNA or gDNA used as material had been derived from T cells, B-cell-depleted T cells, or PBMCs.

TCRdb's table, derived via immunoSEQ multiplex PCR, lists solely in-frame clones and lacks some. The table records 200,000 to 250,000 clones, less than 90% of them present only once. Trimming stripped 6 bases from V and 1 base from J, with 9 bases between. Germline CDR1 is MNHEY and CDR2 is SVGAGI. The CDR3 sequence is 13 residues long. This clone has just one count. The TCR was taken from a woman aged 45-60 years with acute or convalescent COVID-19. The chain carries TRBV6-5 and TRBJ1-1; D ambiguous. Sequences were obtained from peripheral blood. CDR3: CASSLYRNTEAFF. For the CDR3, the DNA is TGTGCCAGCAGCCTTTATAGGAACACTGAAGCTTTCTTT.